The 15 T cell receptor beta chains reported below all come from one sample, sequenced in a study of blood T cells in healthy people across ages. Sample-barcoded 5' priming and a J-beta primer mix drove a second PCR of about 6 to 12 cycles. Each CDR3 protein is one row after TCRdb ran MiXCR on the 5' RACE reads. The table shows over 300,000 distinct CDR3 sequences, with approximately 51% occurring only once. The material sequenced was blood. The receptors come from a man aged 55 to 70 in good health.

The J gene is TRBJ2-5, the V gene TRBV7-2, with TRBD2 identical over 7 bases. The germline V gene encodes CDR1 SGHTA and CDR2 FQGNSA. V trimming: 3 bases; J trimming: 3 bases; junction bases outside the gene matches: 10. The CDR3 is 16 residues long. CDR3 in amino acids: CASSLGTTRLKETQYF. CDR3 nucleotide sequence: TGTGCCAGCAGCTTGGGGACTACCCGATTGAAAGAGACCCAGTACTTC.

The rearrangement joins TRBV9 to TRBJ2-5; D is ambiguous. Germline CDR1 reads SGDLS; CDR2 reads YYNGEE. This CDR3 comprises 13 residues. V dropped 0 bases and J dropped 5 bases, with 8 bases sitting between them. The CDR3 DNA reads TGTGCCAGCAGCGTAGCTTTTACGGAGACCCAGTACTTC. It translates to CASSVAFTETQYF.

Turning to this clonotype: One end of the junction varies from germline; a read error may be responsible. The chain recombines TRBV4-3 with TRBJ2-1; D uncertain. CDR3 length equals 13 residues. Germline loops: CDR1 LGHNA, CDR2 YSLEER. The CDR3: CVSSRGPYNEQFF. The CDR3 nucleotides are TGCGTCAGCAGCCGTGGGCCCTACAATGAGCAGTTCTTC.

This chain joins TRBV29-1 and TRBJ2-7, with D tentatively TRBD1 (6 bases). This CDR3 region has 12 residues. V shed 6 bases and J shed 4 bases, with 13 bases lying between them. The germline CDR1 and CDR2 sequences are SQVTM and ANQGSEA. The CDR3 protein is CSVGQGQYEQYF. The CDR3 DNA sequence: TGCAGCGTGGGTCAGGGGCAATACGAGCAGTACTTC.

J is TRBJ2-7 and V is TRBV28; D perhaps matches TRBD2 (5 bases). Germline loops: CDR1 MDHEN, CDR2 SYDVKM. The CDR3 spans 13 residues. V dropped 7 bases and J dropped 0 bases, with 10 bases sitting between them. The CDR3 is CASTGGSSYEQYF. CDR3 DNA sequence: TGTGCCAGCACAGGCGGGTCCTCCTACGAGCAGTACTTC.

V and J are TRBV20-1 and TRBJ2-7; 9 bases line up with TRBD1. The junction had 13 bases not matched to a gene; V was cut back by 6 bases and J by 4 bases. The germline gives CDR1 DFQATT, CDR2 SNEGSKA (reference sequence). The CDR3 totals 15 residues. This CDR3 is CSASSRDRVLYEQYF. In DNA, the CDR3 is TGCAGTGCCAGTTCCCGGGACAGGGTCCTATACGAGCAGTACTTC.

This clonotype was counted ten times or more. V usage is TRBV7-9 and J usage is TRBJ1-2; TRBD1 is a possible D gene (6 bases). Germline loops: CDR1 SEHNR, CDR2 FQNEAQ (reference sequence). Trimming took 5 bases from V and 4 from J, leaving 17 bases between them. The CDR3 is made up of 15 amino acids. In DNA form, the CDR3 reads TGTGCCAGCAGCGGAGTAGGGGGGCTGGGCTATGGCTACACCTTC. Its protein is CASSGVGGLGYGYTF.

This clonotype was detected only a few times. J is TRBJ2-7 and V is TRBV4-3, with TRBD1 as a possible D gene (6 bases). V lost 1 base and J 2 bases, leaving 9 bases between the germline ends. Germline CDR1 is LGHNA and CDR2 is YSLEER. This CDR3 spans 14 amino acids. Here the CDR3 reads CASSQGTATYEQYF. CDR3 nucleotides: TGCGCCAGCAGCCAAGGGACAGCGACCTACGAGCAGTACTTC.

CDR3 DNA sequence: TGTGCCAGCAGTCAACAGGAATACGAGCAGTACTTC. Its translation is CASSQQEYEQYF. The chain carries TRBV6-6 and TRBJ2-7; D possibly corresponds to TRBD1 (5 bases). Germline CDR1 reads MNHNY; CDR2 reads SVGAGI (reference sequence). CDR3 size: 12 residues. Trimming shortened V by 5 bases and J by 4 bases, and 9 bases separated the two germline ends.

This clonotype was seen once. The genes are TRBV29-1 and TRBJ1-1, with D tentatively TRBD1 (5 bases). The CDR3 is 13 amino acids. Trimming removed 4 bases at V and 5 bases at J, with 14 bases between. Germline lookup yields CDR1 SQVTM and CDR2 ANQGSEA. The CDR3: CSVGGIGQTEAFF. The CDR3, as DNA: TGCAGCGTTGGGGGGATAGGCCAGACTGAAGCTTTCTTT. Combining the CDR3 with reference TRBV29-1 and TRBJ1-1 gives the whole variable domain SAVISQKPSRDICQRGTSLTIQCQVDSQVTMMFWYRQQPGQSLTLIATANQGSEATYESGFVIDKFPISRPNLTFSTLTVSNMSPEDSSIYLCSVGGIGQTEAFFGQGTRLTVV.

This CDR3 reads CASSLTLTGELFF. The CDR3 DNA sequence: TGCGCCAGCAGCTTGACTCTAACCGGGGAGCTGTTTTTT. This chain uses TRBV5-1 with TRBJ2-2; D remains ambiguous. This CDR3 is 13 amino acids long. V lost 1 base and J 5 bases, leaving 6 bases between the germline ends. CDR1 and CDR2 from the germline V gene are SGHRS and YFSETQ.

This clonotype turned up a few times. The gene calls are TRBV6-2 or TRBV6-3 and TRBJ2-7, with 9 nucleotides matching TRBD2. Trimming cost V 8 bases and J 1 base; bases outside gene matches: 12. CDR1 is MNHEY, CDR2 SVGEGT, per germline. This CDR3 contains 16 residues. The CDR3, as DNA: TGTGCCAGCCTTACCCTCCGGCTAGCGGGGTCCTACGAGCAGTACTTC. Its protein is CASLTLRLAGSYEQYF.

The sample holds a few counts of this clonotype. The chain links TRBV12-3 or TRBV12-4 to TRBJ2-1; TRBD1 matches 7 bases. The CDR3 consists of 14 residues. The trim removed 6 bases at V and 9 bases at J, leaving 11 bases unmatched. The DNA of the CDR3 is TGTGCCAGCAGCCGACAGGGTGGCAGGGGTGAGCAGTTCTTC. This codes for CASSRQGGRGEQFF.

The chain couples TRBV7-2 to TRBJ2-1, with 9 bases that match TRBD1. The J call may be incorrect, as the DNA end agrees better with TRBJ2-7. The length of the CDR3 is 15 residues. Looked up from germline, CDR1 is SGHTA and CDR2 is FQGNSA. CDR3 DNA sequence: TGTGCCAGCAGACCTGGGGCCGGGACAGGGAGCGAGCAGTACTTC. Translated: CASRPGAGTGSEQYF.

The CDR3: CASSWDRGTFYEQYF. The CDR3 region has the DNA TGTGCCAGCAGTTGGGACAGGGGAACTTTCTACGAGCAGTACTTC. This chain joins TRBV2 and TRBJ2-5; 10 bases are shared with TRBD1. Matching the DNA end better, TRBJ2-7 makes the J call doubtful. CDR3 length: 15 amino acids. Germline CDR1 is SNHLY and CDR2 is FYNNEI.